This TCR beta chain was recorded in a study of technical replicates of blood from four donors. Per the germline V gene, CDR1 is SEHNR and CDR2 is FQNEAQ (reference sequence). V was trimmed by 3 bases and J by 3 bases, leaving 9 bases between them. This CDR3 has 13 residues. Generated by immunoSEQ multiplex PCR, the TCRdb table keeps only in-frame clones and is missing some. Of around 67,000 clones listed, around 95% are singletons. The V call is TRBV7-9, the J call TRBJ2-7; D may be TRBD2 (5 bases). The sequenced material came from T cells isolated from PBMCs. The TCR comes from a human donor in good health. The CDR3 spells CASSFEGVYEQYF. In nucleotides, the CDR3 is TGTGCCAGCAGCTTCGAGGGCGTCTACGAGCAGTACTTC.